The 19 T cell receptor beta chains below were found in one sample sequenced in a study of T-cell reconstitution after alpha-beta-depleted transplantation in children. Preparation of the TCRbeta library involved a method that used unique molecular identifiers. TCRdb redid the calling of the PCR reads with MiXCR, one entry per CDR3 protein. The table records 98,000 or so distinct CDR3 sequences, 20% to 25% of them present only once. The sequences come from PBMCs, collected before TCRalphabeta/CD19-depleted stem cell transplant. The receptor set was obtained from a boy under 10 years old with acute lymphoblastic leukemia, due to receive a stem cell transplant.

A few counts support this clonotype. The V and J genes are TRBV7-6 and TRBJ2-4, with no clear D. The ends were cut back, 5 bases at V and 2 bases at J, with 16 bases in the middle. CDR1 is SGHVS and CDR2 is FNYEAQ in the germline V gene. The CDR3 runs 16 residues. CDR3 in amino acids: CASSMAPTPTKNIQYF. In nucleotides, the CDR3 is TGTGCCAGCAGCATGGCCCCTACGCCAACCAAAAACATTCAGTACTTC.

The chain combines TRBV20-1 with TRBJ2-3; 7 bases align to TRBD2. Unmatched junction bases numbered 6, after V lost 4 bases and J lost 2 bases. Germline lookup yields CDR1 DFQATT and CDR2 SNEGSKA (reference sequence). The CDR3 covers 14 residues. The CDR3 nucleotides read TGCAGTGCTAAAGGACTAGATTCCACAGATACGCAGTATTTT. Amino acid sequence: CSAKGLDSTDTQYF.

This clonotype was seen ten or more times. In DNA, the CDR3 is TGCGCCAGCAGCTTCGACGGGAACAATCAGCCCCAGCATTTT. It translates to CASSFDGNNQPQHF. V gene TRBV5-1 combines with J gene TRBJ1-5; D is undetermined. CDR3 length equals 14 residues. V lost 2 bases and J lost 3, with 9 bases in between. Per the germline V gene, CDR1 is SGHRS and CDR2 is YFSETQ.

The CDR3 loop is CASSVVGHEQYF. CDR3 in DNA: TGTGCCAGCAGCGTCGTCGGGCACGAGCAGTACTTC. V gene TRBV9 combines with J gene TRBJ2-7; no reliable D call. V gave up 2 bases and J gave up 5 bases, with 8 bases separating them. From germline, CDR1 is SGDLS and CDR2 YYNGEE. CDR3 length: 12 amino acids.

This clonotype occurred a few times. The chain uses TRBV20-1 and TRBJ1-6; 9 positions agree with TRBD1. V shed 6 bases and J 5 bases; nucleotides not matched to a gene: 8. The CDR3 runs 15 residues. Germline lookup yields CDR1 DFQATT and CDR2 SNEGSKA (reference sequence). CDR3 nucleotide sequence: TGCAGTGCCTACCCGGGGACAGGGCATAATTCACCCCTCCACTTT. It specifies CSAYPGTGHNSPLHF.

This clonotype was detected a few times. CDR3 region: CATSRGKDSSGNTIYF. The CDR3 DNA follows: TGTGCCACCAGCAGGGGAAAGGACAGTTCTGGAAACACCATATATTTT. The chain couples TRBV15 to TRBJ1-3, with D perhaps matching TRBD1 (6 bases). Trimming removed 3 bases at V and 1 base at J, with 13 bases between. The CDR3 runs to 16 residues. Germline loops: CDR1 LNHNV, CDR2 YYDKDF (reference sequence).

The genes are TRBV29-1 and TRBJ2-6, with D unresolved. The V gene lost 6 bases and the J gene lost 0 bases, with 9 bases spanning the gap. Germline CDR1 SQVTM, CDR2 ANQGSEA. The CDR3 loop spans 14 amino acids. CDR3 in DNA: TGCAGCGTCAAAGAATACTCTGGGGCCAACGTCCTGACTTTC. As protein: CSVKEYSGANVLTF.

This clonotype was seen a handful of times. The chain employs TRBV20-1 and TRBJ1-2; D might be TRBD1 (6 bases). CDR3 length: 13 amino acids. CDR1 and CDR2 (germline): DFQATT, SNEGSKA (reference sequence). V lost 3 bases to trimming and J lost 8 bases, with 16 bases between them. In nucleotides, the CDR3 is TGCAGTGCTAGTAATCGGGGGGGCGAGGGCTACACCTTC. It translates to CSASNRGGEGYTF.

The chain links TRBV20-1 to TRBJ2-1; 9 bases line up with TRBD2. The germline V gene has CDR1 DFQATT and CDR2 SNEGSKA (reference sequence). This CDR3 spans 14 amino acids. V gave up 8 bases and J gave up 3 bases; unmatched junction bases: 8. The CDR3 DNA reads TGCAGTTTGACTAGCGGAGGATTCTACAATGAGCAGTTCTTC. It specifies CSLTSGGFYNEQFF.

This clonotype was seen a few times. The chain employs TRBV10-2 and TRBJ2-1; TRBD2 matches 7 bases. Trimming at V came to 7 bases and at J to 9 bases, leaving 12 bases not matched to a gene. Germline V CDR1 and CDR2: WSHSY, SAAADI. The CDR3 is 14 amino acids. CDR3 sequence reads: CASKVLAEGSEQFF. The CDR3 DNA reads TGCGCCAGCAAAGTTCTAGCGGAGGGGAGTGAGCAGTTCTTC.

Concerning this clonotype itself: At one end the junction does not follow the germline gene, possibly because of a read error. The J gene is TRBJ2-7, the V gene TRBV4-3; 7 bases are shared with TRBD1. The CDR3 totals 16 residues. Per germline, CDR1 LGHNA and CDR2 YSLEER. CDR3 protein: CASCQERGPHSYEQYF. The CDR3 DNA is TGCGCCAGCTGCCAAGAGAGGGGGCCCCACTCCTACGAGCAGTACTTC.

As to this clonotype: Compared with germline, one end of the junction differs, possibly owing to a read error. The chain carries TRBV6-5 and TRBJ2-7; 7 bases line up with TRBD2. From germline, CDR1 is MNHEY and CDR2 SVGAGI. The CDR3 spans 17 residues. DNA of the CDR3: TGTGCCAGCGGTTACCAGGGCGGGGGAGAGGGCTCCTACGAGCAGTACTTC. The encoded protein is CASGYQGGGEGSYEQYF.

This clonotype is termed large (0.1 to 1%). V gene TRBV4-1 combines with J gene TRBJ2-1; the match to TRBD2 covers 11 bases. There are 16 residues in the CDR3. The germline V gene has CDR1 MGHRA and CDR2 YSYEKL. With 2 bases clipped from V and 15 bases from J, the junction kept 15 bases outside the gene matches. The CDR3 nucleotides read TGCGCCAGCAGCCAAAAGGGGGGGACTAGCGGAGGGCACCGGTTCTTC. Amino acid sequence: CASSQKGGTSGGHRFF.

As regards this clonotype: The junction differs from germline at one of its ends, possibly a read error. This chain joins TRBV10-3 and TRBJ2-1; a possible D gene is TRBD1 (6 bases). Germline V gene data show CDR1 as ENHRY and CDR2 as SYGVKD. This CDR3 is built from 13 residues. The CDR3 region has the DNA TGTGACATCAGTCGGACAGACTACAATGAGCAGTTCTTC. Translated, it gives CDISRTDYNEQFF.

This chain joins TRBV4-1 and TRBJ1-4, with unresolved D. Trimming shortened V by 0 bases and J by 7 bases, and 15 bases separated the two germline ends. The germline V gene has CDR1 MGHRA and CDR2 YSYEKL. This CDR3 is built from 16 residues. The CDR3 DNA follows: TGCGCCAGCAGCCAAGATATTTCTACAGTCGGTGAAAAACTGTTTTTT. Translating it yields CASSQDISTVGEKLFF.

Written as DNA, the CDR3 is TGTGCCAGCAGCCGGGCAGACTATTACGAGCAGTACTTC. Its protein product is CASSRADYYEQYF. V usage is TRBV3-1 and J usage is TRBJ2-7, with D possibly being TRBD2 (5 bases). The V gene's germline CDR1 is LGHDT and CDR2 YNNKEL (reference sequence). The length of the CDR3 is 13 residues. Trimming stripped 4 bases from V and 4 bases from J, with 11 bases between.

The chain links TRBV29-1 to TRBJ2-1; a possible D gene is TRBD2 (6 bases). Between the trimmed V and J ends, which lost 7 bases and 10 bases, there was a span of 14 bases. The germline V gene encodes CDR1 SQVTM and CDR2 ANQGSEA. CDR3 length equals 11 residues. CDR3 nucleotides: TGCAGCGAGCGGACTAACCGGGAGCAGTTCTTC. The encoded protein is CSERTNREQFF.

This clonotype has ten or more counts. The chain joins TRBV5-1 to TRBJ2-1; D is unclear. V was trimmed by 0 bases and J by 4 bases, leaving 8 bases between them. The CDR3 is 14 residues long. Germline V gene lookup returns CDR1 SGHRS and CDR2 YFSETQ. The CDR3 region is CASSLGGSYNEQFF. CDR3 in DNA: TGCGCCAGCAGCTTGGGTGGCAGTTACAATGAGCAGTTCTTC.

This clonotype was counted a few times. The chain links TRBV12-3 or TRBV12-4 to TRBJ2-2; TRBD2 matches at 13 bases. The CDR3 has 16 residues. Trimming took 6 bases from V and 5 from J; bases not matched to a gene: 6. As DNA, the CDR3 is TGTGCCAGCAGACCAACTAGCGGGAGGGTTACCGGGGAGCTGTTTTTT. Amino acid sequence: CASRPTSGRVTGELFF.